Presented here are 24 T cell receptor beta chains from one specimen sequenced in a study of OX40 agonist ivuxolimab in advanced cancers. Libraries were prepared by immunoSEQ multiplex PCR; TCRdb keeps only in-frame clonotypes and omits some of them. The table shows 77,000 or so clones, with around nine tenths occurring only once. Material: CD4+ or CD8+ T cells sorted from blood, obtained in a trial of the OX40 agonist ivuxolimab. All receptors derive from an adult with an advanced solid tumor such as melanoma, head and neck, liver or kidney cancer.

The chain combines TRBV7-9 with TRBJ2-7, with D hard to call. The CDR3 totals 15 residues. Germline V lookup: CDR1 SEHNR, CDR2 FQNEAQ (reference sequence). With 4 bases removed from V and 5 bases from J, the gap between germline ends came to 18 bases. CDR3 DNA sequence: TGTGCCAGCAGCTCCGACGCAAGTTTTAGCAACGAGCAGTACTTC. Encoded protein: CASSSDASFSNEQYF.

The CDR3 coding sequence is TGCAGCGTTGGGGGACCGTTGAACACTGAAGCTTTCTTT. Translation: CSVGGPLNTEAFF. This chain joins TRBV29-1 and TRBJ1-1; D is possibly TRBD1 (5 bases). Between the trimmed V and J ends, which lost 4 bases and 0 bases, there was a span of 9 bases. This CDR3 comprises 13 residues. Germline CDR1 is SQVTM and CDR2 is ANQGSEA.

The genes are TRBV10-3 and TRBJ2-3; D is unclear. Trimming removed 8 bases at V and 6 bases at J, with 9 bases between. The germline CDR1 and CDR2 sequences are ENHRY and SYGVKD. The CDR3 extends over 11 amino acids. The CDR3 region is CAIQAQDTQYF. CDR3 DNA sequence: TGTGCCATCCAGGCCCAGGATACGCAGTATTTT.

The chain employs TRBV16 and TRBJ2-5, with 7 bases identical to TRBD1. The CDR3 spans 15 residues. V lost 2 bases and J lost 5; bases outside the gene matches: 8. CDR1 and CDR2 (germline): KGHSY, FQNENV. CDR3 residues: CASSQRGQLEETQYF. CDR3 bases: TGTGCCAGCAGCCAACGGGGACAGTTGGAGGAGACCCAGTACTTC.

V gene TRBV6-5 combines with J gene TRBJ1-1; D may be TRBD1 (5 bases). The CDR3 loop spans 11 amino acids. V was pared by 10 bases and J by 4 bases, with 10 bases between. Germline V gene data show CDR1 as MNHEY and CDR2 as SVGAGI. The CDR3 sequence is CATTGPTEAFF. The CDR3 coding sequence is TGTGCCACCACAGGACCCACTGAAGCTTTCTTT.

This rearrangement joins TRBV9 to TRBJ2-3; weak D call: TRBD1 (5 bases). The CDR3 sequence is 16 residues long. Germline V CDR1 and CDR2: SGDLS, YYNGEE. The V end lost 0 bases, the J end lost 3 bases, and 14 bases lay between the germline ends. Here the CDR3 reads CASSVVGQVETDTQYF. The DNA for the CDR3 is TGTGCCAGCAGCGTAGTCGGACAAGTTGAGACAGATACGCAGTATTTT.

This clone was observed a single time. The chain is built from TRBV7-2 and TRBJ1-5; a weak D match, TRBD1 (5 bases). The germline V and J ends were trimmed by 1 base and 7 bases, with 11 bases remaining between them. Germline-derived CDR1 and CDR2 are SGHTA and FQGNSA. This CDR3 has 14 residues. In nucleotides, the CDR3 is TGTGCCAGCAGCTTAGATCGGCAGGGCCAGCCCCAGCATTTT. This translates into CASSLDRQGQPQHF.

The chain has TRBV28 and TRBJ1-2; a weak D match, TRBD1 (6 bases). The germline V gene encodes CDR1 MDHEN and CDR2 SYDVKM. The CDR3 has 15 residues. With 5 bases removed from V and 11 bases from J, the gap between germline ends came to 24 bases. CDR3 bases: TGTGCCAGCAGTACGACCGGGACATCGGAGCCTCCTTACACCTTC. Its translation is CASSTTGTSEPPYTF.

V and J are TRBV5-1 and TRBJ2-5; D may be TRBD2 (5 bases). V lost 0 bases and J lost 6, with 12 bases in between. Germline V gene sequence: CDR1 SGHRS, CDR2 YFSETQ. This CDR3 is built from 14 residues. This CDR3 is CASSLVPVGKTQYF. Written as DNA, the CDR3 is TGCGCCAGCAGCTTGGTTCCGGTCGGGAAGACCCAGTACTTC.

The chain links TRBV9 to TRBJ2-5; 11 bases map to TRBD2. The ends lost 3 bases at V and 1 base at J; junction bases unmatched: 2. The CDR3 has 15 residues. CDR1 SGDLS and CDR2 YYNGEE come from the germline V gene. The CDR3 sequence: CASSALAGVQETQYF. The CDR3 bases are TGTGCCAGCAGCGCACTAGCGGGGGTCCAAGAGACCCAGTACTTC.

The chain carries TRBV6-1 and TRBJ1-1; TRBD1 is a possible D gene (6 bases). The CDR3 contains 15 residues. From germline, CDR1 is MNHNS and CDR2 SASEGT. The V gene lost 1 base and the J gene lost 2 bases, with 11 bases spanning the gap. The CDR3 loop is CASSEEGGVNTEAFF. In nucleotides, the CDR3 is TGTGCCAGCAGTGAAGAGGGGGGCGTAAACACTGAAGCTTTCTTT.

The genes are TRBV18 and TRBJ1-5; D may be TRBD1 (6 bases). The V gene's germline CDR1 is KGHSH and CDR2 LQKENI. The V gene lost 3 bases and the J gene lost 5 bases, with 14 bases spanning the gap. This CDR3 has 15 amino acids. The CDR3 spells CASSPSDSDYQPQHF. The CDR3 DNA follows: TGTGCCAGCTCACCTTCGGACAGTGACTATCAGCCCCAGCATTTT.

The chain recombines TRBV11-3 with TRBJ2-7, with D perhaps matching TRBD2 (6 bases). Germline assignment: CDR1 SGHNT and CDR2 YENEEA. V shed 5 bases and J shed 6 bases, with 20 bases lying between them. CDR3 length equals 15 residues. CDR3 coding DNA: TGTGCCAGCAGCACCACCGGGACTCTCCCCGGCGAGCAGTACTTC. Its protein is CASSTTGTLPGEQYF.

The J gene is TRBJ1-1, the V gene TRBV6-5; D is unresolved. Trimming left V 7 bases short and J 4 bases short, with 13 bases between. The CDR3 consists of 13 residues. Per germline, CDR1 MNHEY and CDR2 SVGAGI. The CDR3 loop is CASNHLGSTEAFF. CDR3 nucleotides: TGTGCCAGCAACCACTTGGGGAGCACTGAAGCTTTCTTT.

The genes are TRBV18 and TRBJ1-1; maybe TRBD1 (5 bases). Looked up from germline, CDR1 is KGHSH and CDR2 is LQKENI. The CDR3 is 15 residues long. The ends were cut back, 2 bases at V and 3 bases at J, with 13 bases in the middle. The DNA of the CDR3 is TGTGCCAGCTCACCAAGTCAAGGCAGGGACACTGAAGCTTTCTTT. Encoded protein: CASSPSQGRDTEAFF.

The chain links TRBV30 to TRBJ2-7, with a tentative D call TRBD1 (5 bases). The CDR3 contains 12 residues. Trimming took off 3 bases at V and 4 bases at J, with 10 bases between the two ends. Germline values: CDR1 GTSNPN, CDR2 SVGIG (reference sequence). Written as DNA, the CDR3 is TGTGCCTGGAGCCAGGCAGGGTACGAGCAGTACTTC. It translates to CAWSQAGYEQYF.

DNA of the CDR3: TGTGCCAGCAGCTTTCAGGCTAGGAATGAGCAGTTCTTC. Its translation: CASSFQARNEQFF. V is TRBV5-4 and J is TRBJ2-1, with D uncertain. V was clipped by 2 bases and J by 7 bases, with 10 bases between them. The CDR3 runs to 13 residues. CDR1 is SGHNT, CDR2 YYREEE, per germline (reference sequence).

The count of this clone is one. This sequence joins TRBV5-5 and TRBJ1-1, with 8 bases identical to TRBD1. Germline CDR1 and CDR2: SGHKS and YYEKEE (reference sequence). J lost 0 bases, V lost 4 bases, and 11 bases had no gene match. The CDR3 covers 17 residues. CDR3 sequence reads: CASSLHRDRRMNTEAFF. DNA for the CDR3: TGTGCCAGCAGCCTCCACCGGGACAGGCGGATGAACACTGAAGCTTTCTTT.

This clone was seen a single time. This chain joins TRBV7-9 and TRBJ1-2; TRBD1 aligns across 7 bases. The CDR3 consists of 12 residues. CDR1 is SEHNR, CDR2 FQNEAQ, per germline (reference sequence). The V gene end was trimmed by 1 base and the J gene end by 8 bases; junction bases not matched to a gene: 1. The CDR3 protein is CASSLDRGGYTF. The CDR3 DNA reads TGTGCCAGCAGCTTAGACAGGGGCGGCTACACCTTC.

The chain is built from TRBV11-3 and TRBJ2-2; 12 bases fit TRBD1. CDR1 and CDR2 (germline): SGHNT, YENEEA. The CDR3 is 15 amino acids. With V trimmed by 5 bases and J by 6 bases, 4 bases remained unmatched. CDR3 DNA sequence: TGTGCCAGCAGCGCGGGACAGGGGGCCCCCGGGGAGCTGTTTTTT. This codes for CASSAGQGAPGELFF.

The chain joins TRBV30 to TRBJ2-5; 13 bases fit TRBD2. This CDR3 has 13 residues. Trimming cost V 5 bases and J 3 bases; bases outside gene matches: 0. The germline V gene has CDR1 GTSNPN and CDR2 SVGIG (reference sequence). This CDR3 reads CAWGTSGKETQYF. The CDR3 DNA sequence: TGTGCCTGGGGGACTAGCGGGAAAGAGACCCAGTACTTC. The whole variable domain, remainder taken from reference TRBV30 and TRBJ2-5, is SQTIHQWPATLVQPVGSPLSLECTVEGTSNPNLYWYRQAAGRGLQLLFYSVGIGQISSEVPQNLSASRPQDRQFILSSKKLLLSDSGFYLCAWGTSGKETQYFGPGTRLLVL.

The chain employs TRBV28 and TRBJ1-1; D gene ambiguous. Between the trimmed V and J ends, which lost 6 bases and 5 bases, there was a span of 16 bases. There are 14 residues in the CDR3. CDR1 is MDHEN and CDR2 is SYDVKM in the germline V gene. As DNA, the CDR3 is TGTGCCAGCAGCCACGGACCCCTAGGGACTGAAGCTTTCTTT. Its protein is CASSHGPLGTEAFF.

This chain uses TRBV20-1 with TRBJ2-5; D is unresolved. Germline V gene lookup returns CDR1 DFQATT and CDR2 SNEGSKA (reference sequence). The CDR3 has 11 residues. Trimming stripped 0 bases from V and 5 bases from J, with 4 bases between. The CDR3 sequence: CSAREEETQYF. Written as DNA, the CDR3 is TGCAGTGCTAGAGAAGAGGAGACCCAGTACTTC.

The chain uses TRBV7-2 and TRBJ2-1; D perhaps matches TRBD2 (5 bases). There are 15 residues in the CDR3. The V end lost 1 base, the J end lost 0 bases, and 7 bases lay between the germline ends. CDR1 and CDR2 (germline): SGHTA, FQGNSA. CDR3 residues: CASSLELVSYNEQFF. CDR3 nucleotides: TGTGCCAGCAGCTTAGAACTAGTCTCCTACAATGAGCAGTTCTTC.